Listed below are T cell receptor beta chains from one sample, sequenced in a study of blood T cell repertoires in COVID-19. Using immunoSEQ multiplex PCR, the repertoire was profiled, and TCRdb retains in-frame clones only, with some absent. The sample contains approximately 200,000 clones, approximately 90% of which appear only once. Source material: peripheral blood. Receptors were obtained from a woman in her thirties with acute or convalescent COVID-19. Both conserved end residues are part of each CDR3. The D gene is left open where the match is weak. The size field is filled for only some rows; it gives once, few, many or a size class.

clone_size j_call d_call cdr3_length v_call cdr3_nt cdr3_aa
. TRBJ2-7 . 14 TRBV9 TGTGCCAGCAGCGCCGGGAACGTCGCCTACGAGCAGTACTTC CASSAGNVAYEQYF
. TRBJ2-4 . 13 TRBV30 TGTGCCTGGAGTGTAGGACAGAAAAACATTCAGTACTTC CAWSVGQKNIQYF
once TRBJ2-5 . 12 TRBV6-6 TGTGCCAGCGCCCCGGTGGGAGGGACCCAGTACTTC CASAPVGGTQYF
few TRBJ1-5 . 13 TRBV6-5 TGTGCCAGCAGCCAACGAGAGGGTCAGCCCCAGCATTTT CASSQREGQPQHF
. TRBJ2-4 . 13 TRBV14 TGTGCCAGCAGCCAACCAGGGCCTAACATTCAGTACTTC CASSQPGPNIQYF
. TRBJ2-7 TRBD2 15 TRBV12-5 TGTGCTAGTGGCACGGGACTAGCGGGAGTCGGCGAGCAGTACTTC CASGTGLAGVGEQYF
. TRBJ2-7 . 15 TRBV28 TGTGCCAGCAGTTTAACATTGGGCTACTCCTACGAGCAGTACTTC CASSLTLGYSYEQYF
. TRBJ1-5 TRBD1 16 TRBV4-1 TGCGCCAGCAGCCAAGTGGGACAGGGGGTAGGTCAGCCCCAGCATTTT CASSQVGQGVGQPQHF
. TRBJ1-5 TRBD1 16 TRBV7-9 TGTGCCAGCAGCTTAGACGCCGGGACAGACGATCAGCCCCAGCATTTT CASSLDAGTDDQPQHF
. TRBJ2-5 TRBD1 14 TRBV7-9 TGTGCCAGCAGCTTAGCCGGACAGGCGGGGACCCAGTACTTC CASSLAGQAGTQYF
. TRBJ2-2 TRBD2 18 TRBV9 TGTGCCAGCAGCCGCTCCCCTCGACTAGCGGGAGATGCCGGGGAGCTGTTTTTT CASSRSPRLAGDAGELFF
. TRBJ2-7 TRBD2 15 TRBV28 TGTGCCAACTCCCCGGGACTAGCGGGAGTTGGGGAGCAGTACTTC CANSPGLAGVGEQYF
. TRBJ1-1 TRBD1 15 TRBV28 TGTGCCAGCAGTCCGCTGACAGGGGCGCTCACTGAAGCTTTCTTT CASSPLTGALTEAFF
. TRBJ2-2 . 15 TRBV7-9 TGTGCCAGCAGCCAACAGGGAGGGGTCACCGGGGAGCTGTTTTTT CASSQQGGVTGELFF
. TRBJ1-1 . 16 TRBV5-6 TGTGCCAGCAGCTTGGAACAGGGCGGATGGTCCGATGAAGCTTTCTTT CASSLEQGGWSDEAFF
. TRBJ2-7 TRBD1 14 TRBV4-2 TGTGCCAGCAGCCCCACAGGGGTGGACTACGAGCAGTACTTC CASSPTGVDYEQYF
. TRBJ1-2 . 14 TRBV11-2 TGTGCCAGCAGCTTAGGGGGCTCTAACTATGGCTACACCTTC CASSLGGSNYGYTF
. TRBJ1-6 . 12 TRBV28 TGTGCCAGCACGGGGGGGCAATCACCCCTCCACTTT CASTGGQSPLHF
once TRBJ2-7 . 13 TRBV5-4 TGTGCCAGCAGCTTAAGGGGTACCAACGAGCAGTACTTC CASSLRGTNEQYF
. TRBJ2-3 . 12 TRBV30 TGTGCCTGGAGTCCATACTTAGATACGCAGTATTTT CAWSPYLDTQYF
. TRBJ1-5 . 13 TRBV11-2 TGTGCCAGCAGCCCAGAGGGTGTCCAGCCCCAGCATTTT CASSPEGVQPQHF
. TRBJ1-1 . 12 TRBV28 TGTGCCAGCAGTTTGTTGGGCGCTGAAGCTTTCTTT CASSLLGAEAFF
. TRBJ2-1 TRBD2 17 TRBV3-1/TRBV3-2 TGTGCCAGCAGCCAAAAGTACCTCGGGACTAGCCCAAATGAGCAGTTCTTC CASSQKYLGTSPNEQFF
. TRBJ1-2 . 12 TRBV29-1 TGCAGCGTTGCACTACCCACGGGGGGCTACACCTTC CSVALPTGGYTF
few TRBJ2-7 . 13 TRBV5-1 TGCGCCAGCAGTCGTAGCCGTCTATACGAGCAGTACTTC CASSRSRLYEQYF
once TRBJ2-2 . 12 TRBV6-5 TGTGCCAGCAGTTATCGCGCCGGGGAGCTGTTTTTT CASSYRAGELFF
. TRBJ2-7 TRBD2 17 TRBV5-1 TGCGCCACACGTCGGAGACTAGCGGGAAAGCCCTCCTACGAGCAGTACTTC CATRRRLAGKPSYEQYF
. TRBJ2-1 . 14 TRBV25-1 TGTGCCAGCCAAACAGGGAGCGTGGGCAATGAGCAGTTCTTC CASQTGSVGNEQFF
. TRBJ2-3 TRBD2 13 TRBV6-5 TGTGCCAGCCGGGAGGGGGGGGCAGATACGCAGTATTTT CASREGGADTQYF
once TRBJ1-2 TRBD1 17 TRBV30 TGTGCCTGGAATCTACAGGGACAGCGCTCTCTTAACTATGGCTACACCTTC CAWNLQGQRSLNYGYTF
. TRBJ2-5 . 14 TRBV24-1 TGTGCCACCAGTGACCCCAGGACTTCGGGGACCCAGTACTTC CATSDPRTSGTQYF
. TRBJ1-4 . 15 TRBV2 TGTGCCAGCAGGAAAAGGAGCGCAACTAATGAAAAACTGTTTTTT CASRKRSATNEKLFF
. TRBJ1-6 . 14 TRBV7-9 TGTGCCAGCAGCTTGGGCGAGGGTTATTCACCCCTCCACTTT CASSLGEGYSPLHF
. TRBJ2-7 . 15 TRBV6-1 TGTGCCAGCAGTGAAGACGACAGCTCTCTCTACGAGCAGTACTTC CASSEDDSSLYEQYF
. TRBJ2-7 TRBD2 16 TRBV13 TGTGCCAGCAGCTTAGGGGGAAGCGGGATGATCTACGAGCAGTACTTC CASSLGGSGMIYEQYF
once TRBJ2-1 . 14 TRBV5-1 TGCGCCAGCAGCTTGGACAGGGAAAACAATGAGCAGTTCTTC CASSLDRENNEQFF
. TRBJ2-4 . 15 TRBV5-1 TGCGCCAGCAGCCCCATGGTAGCGGAAAAAAACATTCAGTACTTC CASSPMVAEKNIQYF